This TCR beta chain was identified during a study of cytomegalovirus exposure and HLA in healthy donors. Study-level points and caveats: In a later analysis, specific HLA alleles were associated with 15,000 to 20,000 TCR beta sequences at a 0.05 false discovery rate.

A note on this clone: Its antigen is as yet unknown. The junction does not match germline at one end; this may be a read error.

The germline gives CDR1 MDHEN, CDR2 SYDVKM. The CDR3 runs to 12 residues. PCR primers comprised 60 Vbeta and 13 Jbeta primers. Libraries were prepared by immunoSEQ multiplex PCR; TCRdb keeps only in-frame clonotypes and omits some of them. The sample records 85,000 to 100,000 clones, around 80% being singletons. Material for sequencing was PBMCs. The V call is TRBV28, the J call TRBJ2-7; weak D call: TRBD1 (6 bases). The clonotype comes from a woman aged 55-70 years in good health and CMV-seronegative. The DNA for the CDR3 is TGTGCCACCCACAGGGTCTCCAACGAGCAGTACTTC. Its protein product is CATHRVSNEQYF.